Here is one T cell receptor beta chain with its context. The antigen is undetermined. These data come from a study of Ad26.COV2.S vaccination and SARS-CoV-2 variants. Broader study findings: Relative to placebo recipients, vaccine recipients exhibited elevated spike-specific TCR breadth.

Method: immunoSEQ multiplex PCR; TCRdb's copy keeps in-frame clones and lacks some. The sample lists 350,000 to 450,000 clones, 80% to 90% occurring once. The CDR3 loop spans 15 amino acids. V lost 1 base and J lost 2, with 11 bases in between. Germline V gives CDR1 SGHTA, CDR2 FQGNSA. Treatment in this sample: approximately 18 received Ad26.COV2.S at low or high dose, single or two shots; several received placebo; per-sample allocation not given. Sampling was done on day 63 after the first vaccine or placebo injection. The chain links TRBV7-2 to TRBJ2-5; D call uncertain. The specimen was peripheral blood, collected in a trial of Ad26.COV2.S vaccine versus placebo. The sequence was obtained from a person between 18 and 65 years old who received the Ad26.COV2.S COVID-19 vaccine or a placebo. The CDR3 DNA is TGTGCCAGCAGCTTAGATCTCGGGTCTCAAGAGACCCAGTACTTC. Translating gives CASSLDLGSQETQYF.